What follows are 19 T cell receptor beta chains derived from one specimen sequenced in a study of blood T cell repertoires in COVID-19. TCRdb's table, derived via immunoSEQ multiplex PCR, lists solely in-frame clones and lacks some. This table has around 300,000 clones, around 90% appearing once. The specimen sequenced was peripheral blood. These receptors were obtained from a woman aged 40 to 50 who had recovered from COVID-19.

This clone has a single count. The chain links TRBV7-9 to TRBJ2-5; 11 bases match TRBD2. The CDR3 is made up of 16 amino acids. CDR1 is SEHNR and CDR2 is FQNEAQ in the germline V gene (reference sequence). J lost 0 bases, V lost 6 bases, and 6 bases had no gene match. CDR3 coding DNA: TGTGCCAGCAGAGTCGGGACTAGCGGCAACCAAGAGACCCAGTACTTC. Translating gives CASRVGTSGNQETQYF.

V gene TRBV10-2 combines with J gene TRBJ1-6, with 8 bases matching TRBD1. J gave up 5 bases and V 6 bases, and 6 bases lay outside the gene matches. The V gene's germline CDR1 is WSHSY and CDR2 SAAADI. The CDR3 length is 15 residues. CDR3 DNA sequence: TGCGCCAGCAGCCTAGGACAGGGCGATAATTCACCCCTCCACTTT. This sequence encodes CASSLGQGDNSPLHF.

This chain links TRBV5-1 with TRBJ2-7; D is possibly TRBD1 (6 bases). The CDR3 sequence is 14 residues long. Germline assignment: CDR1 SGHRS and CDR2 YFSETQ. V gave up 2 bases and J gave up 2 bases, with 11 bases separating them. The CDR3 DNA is TGCGCCAGCAGCTTCCCGGACAGTCCCTACGAGCAGTACTTC. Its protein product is CASSFPDSPYEQYF.

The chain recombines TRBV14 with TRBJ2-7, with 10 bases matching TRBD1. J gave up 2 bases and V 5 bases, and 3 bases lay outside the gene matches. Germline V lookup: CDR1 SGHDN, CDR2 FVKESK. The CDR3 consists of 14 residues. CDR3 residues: CASSVGTGAYEQYF. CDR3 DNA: TGTGCCAGCAGCGTAGGGACAGGGGCCTACGAGCAGTACTTC. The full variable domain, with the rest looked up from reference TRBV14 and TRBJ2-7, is EAGVTQFPSHSVIEKGQTVTLRCDPISGHDNLYWYRRVMGKEIKFLLHFVKESKQDESGMPNNRFLAERTGGTYSTLKVQPAELEDSGVYFCASSVGTGAYEQYFGPGTRLTVT.

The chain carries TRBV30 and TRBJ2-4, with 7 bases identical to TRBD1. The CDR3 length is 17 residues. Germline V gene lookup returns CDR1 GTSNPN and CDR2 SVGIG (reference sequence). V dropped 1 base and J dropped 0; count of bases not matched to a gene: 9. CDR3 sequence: CAWSGSTGSLAKNIQYF. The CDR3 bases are TGTGCCTGGAGTGGATCGACAGGGTCCTTAGCCAAAAACATTCAGTACTTC.

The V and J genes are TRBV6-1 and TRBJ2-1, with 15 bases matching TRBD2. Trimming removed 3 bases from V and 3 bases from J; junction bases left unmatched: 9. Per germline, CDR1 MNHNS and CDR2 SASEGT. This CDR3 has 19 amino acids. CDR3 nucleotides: TGTGCCAGCAGTGACAGCTGGACTAGCGGGAGGGCCCTCTACAATGAGCAGTTCTTC. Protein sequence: CASSDSWTSGRALYNEQFF.

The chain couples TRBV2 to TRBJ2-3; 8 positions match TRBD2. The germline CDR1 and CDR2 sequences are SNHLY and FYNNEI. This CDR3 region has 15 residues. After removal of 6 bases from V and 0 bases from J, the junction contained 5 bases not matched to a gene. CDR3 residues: CASSGTGGSTDTQYF. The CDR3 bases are TGTGCCAGCAGCGGGACGGGGGGGAGCACAGATACGCAGTATTTT.

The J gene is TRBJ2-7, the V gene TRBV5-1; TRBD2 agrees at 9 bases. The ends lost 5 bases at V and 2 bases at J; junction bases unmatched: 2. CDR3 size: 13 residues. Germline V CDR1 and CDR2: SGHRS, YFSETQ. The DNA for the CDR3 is TGCGCCAGCAGGACTAGCGGCCCCTACGAGCAGTACTTC. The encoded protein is CASRTSGPYEQYF.

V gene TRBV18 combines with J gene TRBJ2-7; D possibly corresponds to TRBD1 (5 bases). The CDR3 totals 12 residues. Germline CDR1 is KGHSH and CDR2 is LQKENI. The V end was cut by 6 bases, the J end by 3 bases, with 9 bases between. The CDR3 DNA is TGTGCCAGCTCCTCCCAGGGCTACGAGCAGTACTTC. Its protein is CASSSQGYEQYF.

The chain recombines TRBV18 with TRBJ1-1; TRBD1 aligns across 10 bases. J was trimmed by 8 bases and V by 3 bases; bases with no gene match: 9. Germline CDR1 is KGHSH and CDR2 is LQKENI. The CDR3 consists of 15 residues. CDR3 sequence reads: CASSPNPGQGIEAFF. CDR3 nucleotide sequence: TGTGCCAGCTCACCTAATCCGGGACAGGGGATAGAAGCTTTCTTT.

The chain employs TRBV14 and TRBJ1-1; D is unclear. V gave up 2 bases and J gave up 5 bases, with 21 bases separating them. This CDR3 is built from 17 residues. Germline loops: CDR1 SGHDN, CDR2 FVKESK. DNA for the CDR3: TGTGCCAGCAGCCAATATTTGGGCGCGACCCGGCCGACTGAAGCTTTCTTT. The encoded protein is CASSQYLGATRPTEAFF.

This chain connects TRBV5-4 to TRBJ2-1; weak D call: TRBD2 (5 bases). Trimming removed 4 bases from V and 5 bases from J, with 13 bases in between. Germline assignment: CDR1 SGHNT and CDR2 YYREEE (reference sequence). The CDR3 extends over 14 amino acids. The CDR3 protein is CASSPADSNNEQFF. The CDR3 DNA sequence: TGTGCCAGCAGCCCGGCGGACTCAAACAATGAGCAGTTCTTC.

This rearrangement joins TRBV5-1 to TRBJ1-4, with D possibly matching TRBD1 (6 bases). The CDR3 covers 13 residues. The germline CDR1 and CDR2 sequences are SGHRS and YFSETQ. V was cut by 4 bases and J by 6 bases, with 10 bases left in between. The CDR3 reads CASSQGMYEKLFF. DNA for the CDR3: TGCGCCAGCAGCCAGGGGATGTATGAAAAACTGTTTTTT. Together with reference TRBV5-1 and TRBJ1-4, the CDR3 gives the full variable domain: KAGVTQTPRYLIKTRGQQVTLSCSPISGHRSVSWYQQTPGQGLQFLFEYFSETQRNKGNFPGRFSGRQFSNSRSEMNVSTLELGDSALYLCASSQGMYEKLFFGSGTQLSVL.

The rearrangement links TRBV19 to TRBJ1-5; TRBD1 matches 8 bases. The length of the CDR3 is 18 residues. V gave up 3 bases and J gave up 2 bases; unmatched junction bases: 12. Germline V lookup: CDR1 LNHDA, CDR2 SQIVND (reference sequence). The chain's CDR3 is CASSIQSRTGIGNQPQHF. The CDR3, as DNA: TGTGCCAGTAGTATTCAATCCCGGACAGGGATCGGCAATCAGCCCCAGCATTTT.

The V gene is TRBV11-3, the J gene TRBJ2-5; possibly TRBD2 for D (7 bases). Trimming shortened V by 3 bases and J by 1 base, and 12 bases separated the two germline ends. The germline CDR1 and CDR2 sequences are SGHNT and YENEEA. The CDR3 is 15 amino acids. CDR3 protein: CASSFTGGPQETQYF. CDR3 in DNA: TGTGCCAGCAGCTTTACCGGGGGGCCCCAAGAGACCCAGTACTTC.

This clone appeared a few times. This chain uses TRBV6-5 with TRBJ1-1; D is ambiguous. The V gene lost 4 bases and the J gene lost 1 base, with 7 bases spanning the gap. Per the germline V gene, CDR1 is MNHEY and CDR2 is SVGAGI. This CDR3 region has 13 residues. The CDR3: CASSWAGNTEAFF. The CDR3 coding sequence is TGTGCCAGCAGTTGGGCGGGGAACACTGAAGCTTTCTTT.

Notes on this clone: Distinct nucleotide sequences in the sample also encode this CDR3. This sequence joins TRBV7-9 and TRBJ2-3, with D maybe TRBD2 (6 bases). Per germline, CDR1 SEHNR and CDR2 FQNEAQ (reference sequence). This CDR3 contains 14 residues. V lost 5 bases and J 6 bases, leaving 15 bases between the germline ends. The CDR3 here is CASSLGLAGDTQYF. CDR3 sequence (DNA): TGTGCCAGCAGCCTGGGACTGGCGGGGGATACGCAGTATTTT.

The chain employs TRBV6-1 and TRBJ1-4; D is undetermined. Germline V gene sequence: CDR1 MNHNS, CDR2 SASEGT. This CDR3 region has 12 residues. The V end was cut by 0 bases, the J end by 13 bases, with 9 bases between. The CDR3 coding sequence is TGTGCCAGCAGTGAAGCGGCGGTCGGACTGTTTTTT. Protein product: CASSEAAVGLFF.

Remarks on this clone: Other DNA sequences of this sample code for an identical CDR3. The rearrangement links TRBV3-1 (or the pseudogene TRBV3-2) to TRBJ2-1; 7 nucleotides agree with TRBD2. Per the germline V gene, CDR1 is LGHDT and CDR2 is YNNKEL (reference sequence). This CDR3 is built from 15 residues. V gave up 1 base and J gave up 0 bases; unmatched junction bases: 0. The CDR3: CASSQGTSSYNEQFF. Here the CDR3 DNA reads TGTGCCAGCAGCCAAGGGACTAGCTCCTACAATGAGCAGTTCTTC.